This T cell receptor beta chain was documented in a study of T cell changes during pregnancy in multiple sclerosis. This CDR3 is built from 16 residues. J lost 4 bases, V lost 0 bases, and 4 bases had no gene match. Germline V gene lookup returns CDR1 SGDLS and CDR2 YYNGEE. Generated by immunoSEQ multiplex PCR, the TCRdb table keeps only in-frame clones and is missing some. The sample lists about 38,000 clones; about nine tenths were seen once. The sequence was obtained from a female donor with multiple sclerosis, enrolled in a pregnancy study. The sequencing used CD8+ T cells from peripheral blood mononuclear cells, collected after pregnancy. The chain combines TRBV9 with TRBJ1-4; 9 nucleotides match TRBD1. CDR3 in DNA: TGTGCCAGCAGCGTAGGAGGGACAGGGCTTAATGAAAAACTGTTTTTT. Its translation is CASSVGGTGLNEKLFF.